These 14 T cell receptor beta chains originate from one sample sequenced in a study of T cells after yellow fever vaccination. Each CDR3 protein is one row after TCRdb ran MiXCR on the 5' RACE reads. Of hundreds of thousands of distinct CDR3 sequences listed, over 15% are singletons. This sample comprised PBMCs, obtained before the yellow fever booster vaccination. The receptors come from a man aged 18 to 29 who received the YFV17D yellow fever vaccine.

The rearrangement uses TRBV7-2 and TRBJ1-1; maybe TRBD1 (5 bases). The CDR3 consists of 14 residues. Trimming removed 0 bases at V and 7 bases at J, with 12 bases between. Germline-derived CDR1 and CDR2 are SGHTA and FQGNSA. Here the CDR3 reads CASSLAGGLVEAFF. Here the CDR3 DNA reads TGTGCCAGCAGCTTAGCGGGGGGGTTGGTTGAAGCTTTCTTT.

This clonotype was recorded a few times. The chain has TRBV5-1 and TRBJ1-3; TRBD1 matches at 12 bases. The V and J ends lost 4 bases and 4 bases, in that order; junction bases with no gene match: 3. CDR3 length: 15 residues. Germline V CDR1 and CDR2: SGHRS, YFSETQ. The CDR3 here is CASSRDRGLGNTIYF. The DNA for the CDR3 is TGCGCCAGCAGCCGGGACAGGGGGCTCGGAAACACCATATATTTT.

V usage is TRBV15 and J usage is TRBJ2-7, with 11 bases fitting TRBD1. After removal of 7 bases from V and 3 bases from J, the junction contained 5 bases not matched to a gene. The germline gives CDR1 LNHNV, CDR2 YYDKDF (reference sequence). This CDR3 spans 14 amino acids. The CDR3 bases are TGTGCCACCACCCCGGGACAGGGGGACTACGAGCAGTACGTC. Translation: CATTPGQGDYEQYV.

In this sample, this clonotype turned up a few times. CDR3 protein: CATRGWEDTEAFF. As DNA, the CDR3 is TGTGCCACGAGGGGGTGGGAGGACACTGAAGCTTTCTTT. This chain links TRBV11-2 with TRBJ1-1, with a weak D call TRBD1 (6 bases). V was pared by 10 bases and J by 3 bases, with 15 bases between. From germline, CDR1 is SGHAT and CDR2 FQNNGV. The CDR3 covers 13 residues.

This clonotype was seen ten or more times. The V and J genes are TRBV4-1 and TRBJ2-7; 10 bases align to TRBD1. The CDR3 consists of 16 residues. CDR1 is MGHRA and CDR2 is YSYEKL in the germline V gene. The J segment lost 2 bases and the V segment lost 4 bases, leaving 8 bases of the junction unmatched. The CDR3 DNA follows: TGCGCCAGCAGCCCGATCGGGACAGGGGCGGCCTACGAGCAGTACTTC. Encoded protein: CASSPIGTGAAYEQYF.

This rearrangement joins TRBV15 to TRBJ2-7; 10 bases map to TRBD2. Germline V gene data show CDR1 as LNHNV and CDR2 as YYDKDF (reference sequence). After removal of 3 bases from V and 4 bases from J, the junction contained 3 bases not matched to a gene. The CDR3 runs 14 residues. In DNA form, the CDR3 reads TGTGCCACCAGCAGGGCTAGCGGGGGTTACGAGCAGTACGTC. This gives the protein CATSRASGGYEQYV.

The chain's CDR3 is CASRPVGLSLRNEQFF. CDR3 nucleotides: TGTGCCAGCAGGCCGGTTGGTCTCTCTCTACGCAATGAGCAGTTCTTC. The chain employs TRBV6-2 or TRBV6-3 and TRBJ2-1; D remains unclear. The CDR3 totals 16 residues. V lost 6 bases and J 6 bases, leaving 21 bases between the germline ends. The germline CDR1 and CDR2 sequences are MNHEY and SVGEGT.

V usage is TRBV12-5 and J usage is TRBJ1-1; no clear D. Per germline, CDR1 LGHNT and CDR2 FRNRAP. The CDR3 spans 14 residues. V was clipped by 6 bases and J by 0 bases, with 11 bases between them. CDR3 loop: CASGLLHLNTEAFF. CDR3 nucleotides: TGTGCTAGTGGCCTCCTTCATTTGAACACTGAAGCTTTCTTT.

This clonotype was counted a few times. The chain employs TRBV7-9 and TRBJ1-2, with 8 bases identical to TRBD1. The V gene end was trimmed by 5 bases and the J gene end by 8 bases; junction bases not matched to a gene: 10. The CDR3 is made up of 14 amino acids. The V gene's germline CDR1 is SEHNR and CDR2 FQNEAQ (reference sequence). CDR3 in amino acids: CASSGGQGALGYTF. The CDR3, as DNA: TGTGCCAGCAGCGGTGGGCAGGGGGCGTTGGGCTACACCTTC.

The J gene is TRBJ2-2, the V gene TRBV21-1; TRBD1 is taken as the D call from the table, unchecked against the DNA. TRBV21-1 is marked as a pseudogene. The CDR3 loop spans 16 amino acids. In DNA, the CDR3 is TGTGCCAGCAGCAAAACCGGGACATCCAACGCCGGGGAGCTGTTTTTT. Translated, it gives CASSKTGTSNAGELFF.

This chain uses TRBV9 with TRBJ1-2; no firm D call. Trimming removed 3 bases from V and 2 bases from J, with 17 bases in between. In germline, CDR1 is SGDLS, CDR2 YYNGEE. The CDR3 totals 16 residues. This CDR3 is CASSDSPTHGNYGYTF. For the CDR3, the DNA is TGTGCCAGCAGCGATTCCCCTACACACGGGAACTATGGCTACACCTTC.

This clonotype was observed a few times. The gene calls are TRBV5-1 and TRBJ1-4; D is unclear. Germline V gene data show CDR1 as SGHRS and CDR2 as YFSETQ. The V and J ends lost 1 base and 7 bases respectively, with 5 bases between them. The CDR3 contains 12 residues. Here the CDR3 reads CASSLTPEKLFF. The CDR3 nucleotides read TGCGCCAGCAGCTTGACCCCTGAAAAACTGTTTTTT.

The CDR3 DNA reads as TGTGCCAGCTCACCCGGGTCGGTAGCGGGCGATGAGCAGTTCTTC. Its translation is CASSPGSVAGDEQFF. The rearrangement uses TRBV18 and TRBJ2-1, with 7 bases lining up with TRBD2. In germline, CDR1 is KGHSH, CDR2 LQKENI. The CDR3 is made up of 15 amino acids. J was trimmed by 8 bases and V by 3 bases; bases with no gene match: 10.

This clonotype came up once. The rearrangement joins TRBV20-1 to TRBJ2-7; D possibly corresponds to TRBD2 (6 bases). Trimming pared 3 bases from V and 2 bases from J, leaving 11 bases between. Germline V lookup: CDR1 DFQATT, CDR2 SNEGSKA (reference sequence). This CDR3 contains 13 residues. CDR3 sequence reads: CSAREGPTYEQYV. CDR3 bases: TGCAGTGCTAGGGAGGGCCCCACCTACGAGCAGTACGTC.